These T cell receptor beta chains were read from a single sample in a study of T cell clones after liver transplantation. Clones were read by immunoSEQ multiplex PCR, and TCRdb kept only the in-frame ones, dropping some. The data contain over 90,000 clones, 84% of them singletons. Sequences were derived from CD4+ T cells from blood, sampled around 50 months after liver transplant. These receptors came from a human patient who received a liver transplant. Some T cells may possibly be graft donor cells. CDR3s include the opening cysteine and the closing phenylalanine or tryptophan. Fields, in order: D gene, J gene, V gene, clone size, CDR3 DNA, CDR3 protein. D genes are given only for firm matches. A clone size is listed for some rows: how often the clone was seen (once, few, many), or a class if it is expanded.

.,TRBJ2-1,TRBV7-2,once,TGTGCCAGCAGCTCGTCTGCCTCCAATGAGCAGTTCTTC,CASSSSASNEQFF
.,TRBJ1-3,TRBV19,once,TGTGCCAGTAGTCACGGAGGGGGTCGGGCTGGAAACACCATATATTTT,CASSHGGGRAGNTIYF
.,TRBJ2-3,TRBV5-1,.,TGCGCCAGCAGCAGCGACAGTTCCACAGATACGCAGTATTTT,CASSSDSSTDTQYF
TRBD1,TRBJ2-5,TRBV4-2,.,TGTGCCAGCAGCCGGACAGGGGGCTGGGAGACCCAGTACTTC,CASSRTGGWETQYF
.,TRBJ1-2,TRBV7-3,.,TGTGCCAGGAAAACTTTTCAGACGCAAGAACACTATGGCTACACCTTC,CARKTFQTQEHYGYTF
.,TRBJ1-1,TRBV20-1,.,TGCAGTGCTGCCCCGCGGGGGGAAGCTTTCTTT,CSAAPRGEAFF
TRBD1,TRBJ2-5,TRBV5-1,.,TGCGCCAGCAGCTTGTACAGGGGCCAAGAGACCCAGTACTTC,CASSLYRGQETQYF
TRBD1,TRBJ1-3,TRBV29-1,.,TGCAGCATCTCCGGGACAGGGGGAAACACCATATATTTT,CSISGTGGNTIYF
TRBD1,TRBJ1-1,TRBV2,.,TGTGCCAGCAGTCTGGGACAGCCAGGCTCTGAAGCTTTCTTT,CASSLGQPGSEAFF
.,TRBJ1-1,TRBV5-3,once,TGTGCCAGAAGCCCACAGGAGGGGCTAGCCTTGAACACTGAAGCTTTCTTT,CARSPQEGLALNTEAFF
.,TRBJ2-2,TRBV7-9,.,TGTGCCAGCAGCGTAGAGCAGATCACCGGGGAGCTGTTTTTT,CASSVEQITGELFF
TRBD2,TRBJ2-4,TRBV10-2,.,TGCGCCAGCAGTTTTTGGACTAGCGGCAAAAACATTCAGTACTTC,CASSFWTSGKNIQYF
.,TRBJ1-2,TRBV9,.,TGTGCCAGCAGCGTAGATCAGGCGACGAACTATGGCTACACCTTC,CASSVDQATNYGYTF
.,TRBJ2-7,TRBV7-2,once,TGTGCCAGCAGCTTAATCAGCGTGTCCCACGAGCAGTACTTC,CASSLISVSHEQYF
.,TRBJ2-7,TRBV10-2,.,TGCGCCAGCAGTGATTTGGGAAGGGGGGAGCAGTACTTC,CASSDLGRGEQYF
TRBD2,TRBJ2-1,TRBV28,.,TGTGCCAGCAGCCCGACTAGCTCTAAGAGTGAGCAGTTCTTC,CASSPTSSKSEQFF
.,TRBJ1-1,TRBV19,few,TGTGCCAGTAGTATTTCGGCCGCGGCCAACACTGAAGCTTTCTTT,CASSISAAANTEAFF
TRBD2,TRBJ2-2,TRBV27,.,TGTGCCAGCAGTTCGGCGGGGGGCTCCTCAACCGGGGAGCTGTTTTTT,CASSSAGGSSTGELFF
.,TRBJ1-5,TRBV18,.,TGTGCCAGCTCACCGAGACAGCTCAATCAGCCCCAGCATTTT,CASSPRQLNQPQHF
TRBD1,TRBJ2-1,TRBV4-3,.,TGCGCCAGCAGCCGGACAGGGGGAAACTATGAGCAGTTCTTC,CASSRTGGNYEQFF
.,TRBJ2-2,TRBV6-1,.,TGTGCCAGCAGTGAAGTCACAGCGCCCATTTCCGGGGAGCTGTTTTTT,CASSEVTAPISGELFF
.,TRBJ2-3,TRBV19,.,TGTGCCAGTAGTCGCGCGGGAATCCCCCCGACCACAGATACGCAGTATTTT,CASSRAGIPPTTDTQYF
.,TRBJ1-1,TRBV12-5,.,TGTGCTAGTGGTCTTACATTAGAAGCTTTCTTT,CASGLTLEAFF
.,TRBJ1-2,TRBV6-5,.,TGTGCCAGCAGACGGGAAGGGCGGGATGGCTACACCTTC,CASRREGRDGYTF
.,TRBJ2-1,TRBV25-1,.,TGTGCCAGCAGTGGGGTTGGCTCCTACAATGAGCAGTTCTTC,CASSGVGSYNEQFF
TRBD1,TRBJ1-1,TRBV19,.,TGTGCCAGTAGTGGACCCGGGACAGCGAACACTGAAGCTTTCTTT,CASSGPGTANTEAFF
TRBD2,TRBJ2-5,TRBV9,.,TGTGCCAGCAGCGTAGGGGGACTAGCGGGCCCCCAAGAGACCCAGTACTTC,CASSVGGLAGPQETQYF
TRBD1,TRBJ1-2,TRBV7-2,.,TGTGCCAGCAGCTTATCGAGATTGGACAGGGGCTATGGCTACACCTTC,CASSLSRLDRGYGYTF
.,TRBJ1-1,TRBV7-9,.,TGTGCCAGTAGCCTCCCGGGGGGACGGAACACTGAAGCTTTCTTT,CASSLPGGRNTEAFF
.,TRBJ1-5,TRBV4-1,few,TGCGCCAGCAGCCAACCTGACAGGCCTAATCAGCCCCAGCATTTT,CASSQPDRPNQPQHF
.,TRBJ1-1,TRBV4-1,few,TGCGCCAGCAGCCAAGATGGAAGACCTGAAGCTTTCTTT,CASSQDGRPEAFF
.,TRBJ2-3,TRBV28,.,TGTGCCGGAGGCGGCGAGAGCACAGATACGCAGTATTTT,CAGGGESTDTQYF
.,TRBJ2-7,TRBV5-5,few,TGTGCCAGCAGCTTGGCTTTGGGACAAAGTGCCGAGCAGTACTTC,CASSLALGQSAEQYF
.,TRBJ1-1,TRBV11-1,.,TGTGCCAGCAGCCGCCGGGCTAACACTGAAGCTTTCTTT,CASSRRANTEAFF
.,TRBJ2-1,TRBV7-6,.,TGTGCCAGCAGCCCTAGGACCTTAAGCTCCTACAATGAGCAGTTCTTC,CASSPRTLSSYNEQFF
TRBD1,TRBJ2-7,TRBV7-9,once,TGTGCCAGCAGCTTAGGGGGCGACAGGGTTCGGAACGAGCAGTACTTC,CASSLGGDRVRNEQYF
TRBD2,TRBJ2-7,TRBV2,.,TGTGCCACCCGGGGGAGAAACGGGGGGGCCTCCTACGAGCAGTACTTC,CATRGRNGGASYEQYF
.,TRBJ2-7,TRBV7-9,.,TGTGCCAGCAGCTTAGCCCGACAGGAGAACACAGAGCAGTACTTC,CASSLARQENTEQYF
.,TRBJ2-2,TRBV2,few,TGTGCCAGCACGTCAGAGGGACGCGACGGGGAGCTGTTTTTT,CASTSEGRDGELFF
TRBD2,TRBJ2-3,TRBV7-9,.,TGTGCCAGCAGCTTAGAGGGACTAGCGGGAGGTTCGCAGTATTTT,CASSLEGLAGGSQYF
.,TRBJ1-2,TRBV7-8,.,TGTGCCAGCAGCCGCCTACGGGATAACTATGGCTACACCTTC,CASSRLRDNYGYTF
.,TRBJ1-4,TRBV29-1,.,TGCAGCGTTGATCACACCGGTGGGGAAAAACTGTTTTTT,CSVDHTGGEKLFF
.,TRBJ2-3,TRBV5-1,.,TGCGCCAGCAGCTTGGGTGATACGCAGTATTTT,CASSLGDTQYF
TRBD2,TRBJ2-7,TRBV5-4,.,TGTGCCAGCAGAGCGGGGGGCCTAACCTACGAGCAGTACTTC,CASRAGGLTYEQYF
TRBD1,TRBJ1-4,TRBV2,.,TGTGCCAGCAGTTCGAACAGGGGGCGAGATGAAAAACTGTTTTTT,CASSSNRGRDEKLFF
.,TRBJ1-2,TRBV14,few,TGTGCCAGCAGCCAAGAGGCGGGGCCGGTGAGGGGCTACACCTTC,CASSQEAGPVRGYTF
.,TRBJ1-5,TRBV30,few,TGTGCCTGGAGTGTGGGGAGCGGTCGCAATCAGCCCCAGCATTTT,CAWSVGSGRNQPQHF